This T cell receptor (beta chain) was obtained from a study of tumor and adjacent non-tumor tissue in lung cancer. A modified ARM-PCR protocol with three rounds of nested PCR amplified TCRbeta. TCRdb re-called the multiplex PCR reads with MiXCR, one entry per CDR3 protein. The sample records 130,000 or so distinct CDR3 sequences, 55% to 75% being singletons. No cell sorting was done before RNA was extracted from the tissue. With respect to this clonotype: A read error may account for a junction end that differs from germline.

This CDR3 is 16 amino acids long. The germline V gene has CDR1 LGHNA and CDR2 YNFKEQ. The genes are TRBV4-2 and TRBJ2-1, with 8 nucleotides matching TRBD2. This clonotype was sampled from a man aged 30 to 45 with non-small cell lung cancer. The specimen sequenced was lung tumor tissue. The CDR3 DNA is TGTGTCAGCAGCCAATTAGCGGGGCGGCGATACAATGAGCAGTTCTTC. This codes for CVSSQLAGRRYNEQFF.